What follows describes a single T cell receptor (beta chain). Profiling relied on immunoSEQ multiplex PCR, and the TCRdb table lists in-frame clones only, not all of them. This table holds about 160,000 clones, about 94% found once. V shed 2 bases and J shed 4 bases, with 13 bases lying between them. The CDR3 is 14 residues long. Germline V gives CDR1 SGDLS, CDR2 YYNGEE. The entry originates in a study of control samples from healthy donors and cancer patients. The sequence came from a woman in her forties in good health. Sequencing was performed on blood. This chain links TRBV9 with TRBJ2-7; D may correspond to TRBD1 or TRBD2 (5 bases each). This CDR3 reads CASSVLGTEYEQYF. The CDR3 coding sequence is TGTGCCAGCAGCGTTCTCGGGACCGAATACGAGCAGTACTTC.